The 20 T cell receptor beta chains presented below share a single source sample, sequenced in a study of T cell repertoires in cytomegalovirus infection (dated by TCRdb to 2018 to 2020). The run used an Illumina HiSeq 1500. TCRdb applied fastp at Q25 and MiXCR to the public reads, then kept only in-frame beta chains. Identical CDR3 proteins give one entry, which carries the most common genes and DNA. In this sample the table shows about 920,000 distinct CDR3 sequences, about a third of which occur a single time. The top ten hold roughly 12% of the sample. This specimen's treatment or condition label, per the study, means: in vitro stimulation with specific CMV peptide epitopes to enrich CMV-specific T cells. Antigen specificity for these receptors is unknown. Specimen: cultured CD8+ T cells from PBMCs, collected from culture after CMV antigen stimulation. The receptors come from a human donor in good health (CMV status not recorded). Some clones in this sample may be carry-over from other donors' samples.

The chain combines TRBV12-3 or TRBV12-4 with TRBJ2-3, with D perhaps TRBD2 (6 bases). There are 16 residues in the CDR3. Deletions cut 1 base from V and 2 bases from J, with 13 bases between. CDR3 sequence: CASSLGAGLLTDTQYF. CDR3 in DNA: TGTGCCAGCAGTTTAGGGGCGGGGTTGCTCACAGATACGCAGTATTTT.

Written as DNA, the CDR3 is TGCAGCGTAGAACAGGGGAATTACAATGAGCAGTTCTTC. Its translation is CSVEQGNYNEQFF. This chain uses TRBV29-1 with TRBJ2-1; TRBD1 agrees at 7 bases. The CDR3 totals 13 residues. The germline CDR1 and CDR2 sequences are SQVTM and ANQGSEA. V was pared by 6 bases and J by 4 bases, with 6 bases of the junction left unmatched.

The CDR3 protein is CASSYGGESSYEQYF. The CDR3 coding sequence is TGTGCCAGCAGTTACGGGGGCGAAAGCTCCTACGAGCAGTACTTC. The chain couples TRBV6-5 to TRBJ2-7; D is perhaps TRBD1 (6 bases). This CDR3 has 15 residues. Germline V gene sequence: CDR1 MNHEY, CDR2 SVGAGI. V lost 2 bases to trimming and J lost 0 bases, with 11 bases between them.

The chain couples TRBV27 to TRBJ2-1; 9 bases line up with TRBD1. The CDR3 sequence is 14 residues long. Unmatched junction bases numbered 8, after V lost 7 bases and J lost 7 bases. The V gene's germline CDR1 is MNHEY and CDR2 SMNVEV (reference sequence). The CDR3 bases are TGTGCCAGCAAGATTGGGACAGGGCGTAATGAGCAGTTCTTC. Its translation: CASKIGTGRNEQFF.

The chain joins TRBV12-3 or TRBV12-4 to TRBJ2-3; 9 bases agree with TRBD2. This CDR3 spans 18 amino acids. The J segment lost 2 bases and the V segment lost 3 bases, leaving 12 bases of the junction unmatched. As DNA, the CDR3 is TGTGCCAGCAGTTTTTGGCTAGCGGGGATCTCTAACACAGATACGCAGTATTTT. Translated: CASSFWLAGISNTDTQYF.

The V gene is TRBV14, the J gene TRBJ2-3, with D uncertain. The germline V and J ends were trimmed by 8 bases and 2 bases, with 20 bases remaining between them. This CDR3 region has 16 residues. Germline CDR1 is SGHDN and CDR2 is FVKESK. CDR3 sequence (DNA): TGTGCCAGCTCCCCTACTTCGGTGCTGAACACAGATACGCAGTATTTT. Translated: CASSPTSVLNTDTQYF.

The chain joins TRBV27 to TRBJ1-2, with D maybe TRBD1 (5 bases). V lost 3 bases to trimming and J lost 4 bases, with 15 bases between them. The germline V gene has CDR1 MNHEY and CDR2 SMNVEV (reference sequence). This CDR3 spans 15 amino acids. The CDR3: CASSFSPGASYGYTF. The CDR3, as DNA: TGTGCCAGCAGTTTTTCCCCCGGGGCCTCCTATGGCTACACCTTC.

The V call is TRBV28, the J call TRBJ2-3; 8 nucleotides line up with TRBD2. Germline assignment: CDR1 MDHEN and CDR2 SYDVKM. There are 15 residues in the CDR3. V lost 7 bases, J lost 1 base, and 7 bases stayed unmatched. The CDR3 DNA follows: TGTGCCAGCACCGGGGGGGACACCCGCACAGATACGCAGTATTTT. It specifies CASTGGDTRTDTQYF.

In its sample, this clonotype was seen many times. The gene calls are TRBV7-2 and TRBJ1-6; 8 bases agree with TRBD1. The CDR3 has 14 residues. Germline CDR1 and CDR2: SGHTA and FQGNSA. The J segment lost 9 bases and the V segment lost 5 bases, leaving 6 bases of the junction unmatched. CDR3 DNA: TGTGCCAGCAGCCTGACAGGGGAGGGTTCACCCCTCCACTTT. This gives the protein CASSLTGEGSPLHF.

CDR3 nucleotides: TGTGCCAGCAGCTTAGGACAGGGGGTTTCACCCCTCCACTTT. This gives the protein CASSLGQGVSPLHF. The chain is built from TRBV13 and TRBJ1-6, with 8 bases fitting TRBD1. Trimming removed 0 bases from V and 9 bases from J; junction bases left unmatched: 1. Looked up from germline, CDR1 is PRHDT and CDR2 is FYEKMQ (reference sequence). This CDR3 is 14 amino acids long.

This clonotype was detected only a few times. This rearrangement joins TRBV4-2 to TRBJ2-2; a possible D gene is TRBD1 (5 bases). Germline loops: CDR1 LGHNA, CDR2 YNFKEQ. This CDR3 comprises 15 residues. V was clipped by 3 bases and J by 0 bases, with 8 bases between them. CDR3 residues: CASSQTATNTGELFF. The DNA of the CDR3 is TGTGCCAGCAGCCAGACAGCTACGAACACCGGGGAGCTGTTTTTT.

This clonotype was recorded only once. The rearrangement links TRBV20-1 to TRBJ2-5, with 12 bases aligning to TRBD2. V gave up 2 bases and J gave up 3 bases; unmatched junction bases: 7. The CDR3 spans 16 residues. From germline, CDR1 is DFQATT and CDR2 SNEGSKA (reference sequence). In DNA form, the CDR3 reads TGCAGTGCTAGAAAAGGGGCTAGCGGGGGGGAAGAGACCCAGTACTTC. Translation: CSARKGASGGEETQYF.

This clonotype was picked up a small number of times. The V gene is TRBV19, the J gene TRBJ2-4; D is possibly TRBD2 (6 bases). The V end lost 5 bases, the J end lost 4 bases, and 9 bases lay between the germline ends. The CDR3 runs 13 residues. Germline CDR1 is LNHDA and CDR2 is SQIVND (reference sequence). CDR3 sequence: CASSHRGKNIQYF. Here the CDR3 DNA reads TGTGCCAGTAGTCATCGGGGGAAAAACATTCAGTACTTC.

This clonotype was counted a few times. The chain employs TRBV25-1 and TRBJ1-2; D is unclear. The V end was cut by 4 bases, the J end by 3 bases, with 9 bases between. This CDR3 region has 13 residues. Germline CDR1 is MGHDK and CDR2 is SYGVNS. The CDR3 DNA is TGTGCCAGCAGTGCGGGAGGAGACTATGGCTACACCTTC. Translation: CASSAGGDYGYTF.

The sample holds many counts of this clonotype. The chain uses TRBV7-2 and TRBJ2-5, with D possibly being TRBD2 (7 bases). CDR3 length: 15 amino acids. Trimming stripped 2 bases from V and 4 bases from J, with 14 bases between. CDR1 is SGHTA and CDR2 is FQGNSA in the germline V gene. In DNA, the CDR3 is TGTGCCAGCAGCTTAAATGGGGGGGGCCCAGAGACCCAGTACTTC. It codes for CASSLNGGGPETQYF.

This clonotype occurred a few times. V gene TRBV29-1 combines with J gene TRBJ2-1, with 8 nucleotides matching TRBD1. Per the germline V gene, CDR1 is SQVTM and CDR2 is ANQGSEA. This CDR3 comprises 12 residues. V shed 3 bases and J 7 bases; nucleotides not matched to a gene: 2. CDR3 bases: TGCAGCGTTGACTGGACAGGGAATGAGCAGTTCTTC. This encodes CSVDWTGNEQFF.

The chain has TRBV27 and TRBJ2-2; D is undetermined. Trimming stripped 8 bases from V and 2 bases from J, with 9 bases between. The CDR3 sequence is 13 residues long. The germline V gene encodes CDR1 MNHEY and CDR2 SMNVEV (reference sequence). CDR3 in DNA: TGTGCCAGCCTAGAGTACAACACCGGGGAGCTGTTTTTT. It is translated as CASLEYNTGELFF.

The CDR3 loop is CASSQAVYNEQFF. In nucleotides, the CDR3 is TGTGCCAGCAGTCAGGCTGTGTACAATGAGCAGTTCTTC. The rearrangement links TRBV6-2 or TRBV6-3 to TRBJ2-1, with D unclear. This CDR3 region has 13 residues. Germline CDR1 MNHEY, CDR2 SVGEGT. Trimming cost V 5 bases and J 4 bases, with 9 bases left between them.

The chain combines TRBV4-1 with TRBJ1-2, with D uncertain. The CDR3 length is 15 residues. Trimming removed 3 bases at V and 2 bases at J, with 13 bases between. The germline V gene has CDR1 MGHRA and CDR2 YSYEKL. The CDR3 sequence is CASSQVEGLNYGYTF. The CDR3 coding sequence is TGCGCCAGCAGCCAGGTCGAAGGACTCAACTATGGCTACACCTTC.

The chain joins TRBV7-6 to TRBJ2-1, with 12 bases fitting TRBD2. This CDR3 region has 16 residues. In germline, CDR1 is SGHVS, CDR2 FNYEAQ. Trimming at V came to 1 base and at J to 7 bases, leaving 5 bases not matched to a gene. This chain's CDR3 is CASSLDGLAGKNEQFF. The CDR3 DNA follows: TGTGCCAGCAGCTTAGATGGACTAGCGGGGAAGAATGAGCAGTTCTTC.